These 8 T cell receptor beta chains were sequenced from one sample in a study of CD8 T cells in ankylosing spondylitis. From the 5' RACE reads, TCRdb called clonotypes with MiXCR, one entry per CDR3 protein. The repertoire holds 25,000 to 35,000 distinct CDR3 sequences, with 14% as singletons. The specimen sequenced was blood. The receptors shown here come from a male donor with ankylosing spondylitis or in good health (not recorded which).

This clonotype was detected only a few times. The DNA of the CDR3 is TGTGCCAGCAGCTTCGGTCCCACAGATACGCAGTATTTT. Translated, it gives CASSFGPTDTQYF. The chain is built from TRBV7-3 and TRBJ2-3; D unclear. This CDR3 is built from 13 residues. CDR1 is SGHTA and CDR2 is FQGTGA in the germline V gene. Trimming left V 3 bases short and J 2 bases short, with 6 bases between.

The rearrangement joins TRBV28 to TRBJ1-5; D unresolved. The germline V gene encodes CDR1 MDHEN and CDR2 SYDVKM. The germline V and J ends were trimmed by 6 bases and 6 bases, with 18 bases remaining between them. CDR3 size: 15 residues. The CDR3 DNA is TGTGCCAGCAGACCCCCTAGGTCCTGGGGTCAGCCCCAGCATTTT. Protein: CASRPPRSWGQPQHF.

The genes are TRBV6-2 or TRBV6-3 and TRBJ2-1; TRBD2 agrees at 11 bases. This CDR3 region has 15 residues. CDR1 and CDR2 (germline): MNHEY, SVGEGT. J gave up 7 bases and V 7 bases, and 9 bases lay outside the gene matches. The CDR3 DNA reads as TGTGCCAGCACTCAACTAGCGGGAGTTATAAATGAGCAGTTCTTC. Translated, it gives CASTQLAGVINEQFF.

This chain joins TRBV2 and TRBJ2-3; D perhaps matches TRBD1 (7 bases). V was shortened by 5 bases and J by 5 bases, with 11 bases between the two germline ends. CDR1 and CDR2 (germline): SNHLY, FYNNEI. The CDR3 is made up of 13 amino acids. The CDR3 here is CASSIRGEDTQYF. The DNA of the CDR3 is TGTGCCAGCAGTATCAGGGGGGAAGATACGCAGTATTTT.

The sample holds a few counts of this clonotype. V is TRBV24-1 and J is TRBJ2-1, with a possible D match to TRBD2 (5 bases). The V gene lost 5 bases and the J gene lost 1 base, with 8 bases spanning the gap. Germline CDR1 KGHDR, CDR2 SFDVKD. The CDR3 length is 14 residues. CDR3 residues: CATSGRGSYNEQFF. CDR3 nucleotide sequence: TGTGCCACCAGTGGACGGGGTTCCTACAATGAGCAGTTCTTC.

The chain has TRBV6-2 or TRBV6-3 and TRBJ2-1; D is unclear. CDR3 length: 13 amino acids. From germline, CDR1 is MNHEY and CDR2 SVGEGT. V lost 5 bases and J lost 6, with 11 bases in between. CDR3 protein: CASSARSLNEQFF. CDR3 nucleotide sequence: TGTGCCAGCAGTGCCCGATCTCTCAATGAGCAGTTCTTC.

This clonotype was counted only a few times. The chain employs TRBV7-2 and TRBJ2-3; the D call may be TRBD1 or TRBD2 (5 bases each). This CDR3 is built from 15 residues. Germline assignment: CDR1 SGHTA and CDR2 FQGNSA. Trimming pared 1 base from V and 1 base from J, leaving 9 bases between. The CDR3 protein is CASSLGGGRTDTQYF. Written as DNA, the CDR3 is TGTGCCAGCAGCTTAGGGGGCGGGCGCACAGATACGCAGTATTTT.

This clonotype was counted at least ten times. V and J are TRBV5-6 and TRBJ1-4; D gene ambiguous. The CDR3 extends over 14 amino acids. The germline V and J ends were trimmed by 1 base and 7 bases, with 11 bases remaining between them. Per germline, CDR1 SGHDT and CDR2 YYEEEE. In nucleotides, the CDR3 is TGTGCCAGCAGCTTGACCGGTACCGGTGAAAAACTGTTTTTT. It is translated as CASSLTGTGEKLFF.